This T cell receptor beta chain originates from a study of shared clonotypes between healthy human individuals. J was trimmed by 2 bases and V by 2 bases; bases with no gene match: 4. The germline V gene encodes CDR1 SEHNR and CDR2 FQNEAQ (reference sequence). The CDR3 loop spans 16 amino acids. The data were produced by immunoSEQ multiplex PCR, yet TCRdb's version contains in-frame clones alone and is incomplete. Seen here are 2 million to 3 million clones, 93% observed once, and the top ten hold about 0.39%. The sequence derives from a man aged 18 to 29 in good health. Some clones in this sample may be carry-over from other donors' samples. Sample: naive CD4+ T cells from PBMCs. Noted subset: CD45RA+ positively selected. V and J are TRBV7-9 and TRBJ2-2; 8 nucleotides agree with TRBD2. For the CDR3, the DNA is TGTGCCAGCAGCTTATTAGCGGGAATAAACACCGGGGAGCTGTTTTTT. Encoded protein: CASSLLAGINTGELFF. Together with reference TRBV7-9 and TRBJ2-2, the CDR3 gives the full variable domain: DTGVSQNPRHKITKRGQNVTFRCDPISEHNRLYWYRQTLGQGPEFLTYFQNEAQLEKSRLLSDRFSAERPKGSFSTLEIQRTEQGDSAMYLCASSLLAGINTGELFFGEGSRLTVL.